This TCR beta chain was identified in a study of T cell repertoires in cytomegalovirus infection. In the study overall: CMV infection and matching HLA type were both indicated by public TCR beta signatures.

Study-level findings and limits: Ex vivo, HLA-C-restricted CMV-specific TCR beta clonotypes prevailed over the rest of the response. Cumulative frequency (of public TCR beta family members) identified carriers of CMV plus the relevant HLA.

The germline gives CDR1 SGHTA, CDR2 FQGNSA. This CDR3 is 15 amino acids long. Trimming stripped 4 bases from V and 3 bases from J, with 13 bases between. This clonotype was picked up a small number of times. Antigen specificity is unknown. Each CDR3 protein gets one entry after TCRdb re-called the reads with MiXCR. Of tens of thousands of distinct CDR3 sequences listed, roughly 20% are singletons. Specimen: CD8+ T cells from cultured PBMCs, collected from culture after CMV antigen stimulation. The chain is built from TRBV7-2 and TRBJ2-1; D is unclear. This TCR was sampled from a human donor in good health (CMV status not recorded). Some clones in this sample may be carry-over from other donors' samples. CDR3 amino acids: CASSYSSSLYNEQFF. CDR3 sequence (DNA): TGTGCCAGCAGCTACAGTTCCAGTCTCTACAATGAGCAGTTCTTC.